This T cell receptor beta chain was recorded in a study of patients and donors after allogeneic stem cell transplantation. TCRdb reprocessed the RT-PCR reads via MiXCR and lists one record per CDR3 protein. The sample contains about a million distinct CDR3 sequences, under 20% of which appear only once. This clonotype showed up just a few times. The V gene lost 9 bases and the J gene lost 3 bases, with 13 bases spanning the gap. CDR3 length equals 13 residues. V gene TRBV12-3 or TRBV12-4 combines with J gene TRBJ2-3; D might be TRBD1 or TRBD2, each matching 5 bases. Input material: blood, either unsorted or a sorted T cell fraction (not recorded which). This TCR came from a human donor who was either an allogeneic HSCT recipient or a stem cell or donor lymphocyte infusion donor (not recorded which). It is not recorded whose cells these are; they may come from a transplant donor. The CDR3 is CASQGRGTDTQYF. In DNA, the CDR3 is TGTGCCAGTCAGGGCAGAGGGACAGATACGCAGTATTTT.